The 9 T cell receptor beta chains in this list originate from one sample, sequenced in a study of OX40 agonist ivuxolimab in advanced cancers. Produced via immunoSEQ multiplex PCR; TCRdb's table is partial and in-frame only. In the table there are roughly 70,000 clones, 80% to 90% of which are singletons. This sample comprised CD4+ or CD8+ T cells sorted from blood, obtained in a trial of the OX40 agonist ivuxolimab. The source of these receptors is an adult with an advanced solid tumor such as melanoma, head and neck, liver or kidney cancer.

The chain has TRBV4-1 and TRBJ1-1; D is possibly TRBD1 (5 bases). V gave up 2 bases and J gave up 0 bases, with 10 bases separating them. The CDR3 extends over 15 amino acids. Germline CDR1 and CDR2: MGHRA and YSYEKL. The CDR3, as DNA: TGCGCCAGCAGCCAACAGCGGGGGGTGAACACTGAAGCTTTCTTT. Amino acids: CASSQQRGVNTEAFF.

The J gene is TRBJ2-4, the V gene TRBV7-2; D unclear. Germline loops: CDR1 SGHTA, CDR2 FQGNSA. The V gene lost 2 bases and the J gene lost 4 bases, with 15 bases spanning the gap. This CDR3 region has 16 residues. CDR3 bases: TGTGCCAGCAGCTTACCCGACCCGGACCCGAAAAACATTCAGTACTTC. As protein: CASSLPDPDPKNIQYF.

This clone was counted only a few times. The rearrangement uses TRBV27 and TRBJ1-2; the D is unclear. The CDR3 extends over 13 amino acids. The germline V and J ends were trimmed by 3 bases and 2 bases, with 7 bases remaining between them. Per the germline V gene, CDR1 is MNHEY and CDR2 is SMNVEV (reference sequence). CDR3 residues: CASSLNYNYGYTF. Written as DNA, the CDR3 is TGTGCCAGCAGTTTGAACTACAACTATGGCTACACCTTC.

V usage is TRBV7-9 and J usage is TRBJ1-1; possible D gene TRBD1, 5 bases. Deletions cut 2 bases from V and 0 bases from J, with 13 bases between. The V gene's germline CDR1 is SEHNR and CDR2 FQNEAQ (reference sequence). This CDR3 spans 16 amino acids. This CDR3 is CASSLRFQGLNTEAFF. As DNA, the CDR3 is TGTGCCAGCAGCTTAAGATTTCAGGGCTTGAACACTGAAGCTTTCTTT. The whole variable domain, filled in from reference TRBV7-9 and TRBJ1-1, reads DTGVSQNPRHKITKRGQNVTFRCDPISEHNRLYWYRQTLGQGPEFLTYFQNEAQLEKSRLLSDRFSAERPKGSFSTLEIQRTEQGDSAMYLCASSLRFQGLNTEAFFGQGTRLTVV.

This rearrangement joins TRBV19 to TRBJ1-4; TRBD1 matches 9 bases. The CDR3 has 15 amino acids. Losses at the gene ends were 6 bases for V and 8 bases for J; bases not matched to a gene: 10. Germline assignment: CDR1 LNHDA and CDR2 SQIVND (reference sequence). CDR3 in amino acids: CASRLQQGAEEKLFF. CDR3 DNA sequence: TGTGCCAGTAGGCTCCAACAGGGGGCGGAGGAAAAACTGTTTTTT.

The V call is TRBV30, the J call TRBJ1-1, with D maybe TRBD1 (5 bases). The CDR3 has 14 amino acids. Trimming stripped 2 bases from V and 5 bases from J, with 15 bases between. Per the germline V gene, CDR1 is GTSNPN and CDR2 is SVGIG (reference sequence). The CDR3 sequence is CAWSRPGVLTEAFF. The CDR3 DNA reads as TGTGCCTGGAGTCGGCCGGGGGTATTGACTGAAGCTTTCTTT.

This rearrangement joins TRBV7-2 to TRBJ2-1, with 9 bases identical to TRBD1. Germline lookup yields CDR1 SGHTA and CDR2 FQGNSA. This CDR3 is built from 16 residues. The V gene end was trimmed by 8 bases and the J gene end by 0 bases; junction bases not matched to a gene: 8. CDR3 sequence reads: CASHRDRGSSYNEQFF. The CDR3 nucleotides read TGTGCCAGCCACCGAGACAGGGGGAGCTCCTACAATGAGCAGTTCTTC.

This chain's CDR3 is CAISEGEVPSYEQYF. The CDR3 nucleotides are TGTGCCATCAGTGAAGGGGAGGTCCCCTCCTACGAGCAGTACTTC. The rearrangement uses TRBV10-3 and TRBJ2-7; D perhaps matches TRBD2 (6 bases). CDR1 ENHRY and CDR2 SYGVKD come from the germline V gene. The CDR3 consists of 15 residues. Between the trimmed V and J ends, which lost 3 bases and 0 bases, there was a span of 12 bases.

V gene TRBV5-1 combines with J gene TRBJ2-3; TRBD2 is a possible D gene (5 bases). V shed 1 base and J shed 6 bases, with 15 bases lying between them. CDR1 and CDR2 (germline): SGHRS, YFSETQ. The CDR3 is made up of 15 amino acids. CDR3 sequence: CASSLRGPGWDTQYF. The DNA for the CDR3 is TGCGCCAGCAGCTTGCGAGGCCCGGGATGGGATACGCAGTATTTT.